This paragraph reports one T cell receptor beta chain. Germline V gene sequence: CDR1 ENHRY, CDR2 SYGVKD. V was clipped by 8 bases and J by 4 bases, with 12 bases between them. There are 13 residues in the CDR3. The method was immunoSEQ multiplex PCR; TCRdb's version includes in-frame clones alone and lacks a portion of them. The repertoire holds fewer than 200,000 clones, less than 90% seen once, with around a quarter in the top ten. This sample is part of a study of blood T cell repertoires in COVID-19. Overall study context: The origin of the acute and convalescent COVID-19 samples was the United States, Italy and Spain. T cells, B-cell-depleted T cells, or PBMCs provided the cDNA or gDNA that served as material.

This chain joins TRBV10-3 and TRBJ1-5; the D is unclear. The sample consisted of peripheral blood. The source of this sequence is a man aged 55 to 70 with acute or convalescent COVID-19. The DNA of the CDR3 is TGTGCCATCGGGTCAGGTTTAAATCAGCCCCAGCATTTT. The encoded protein is CAIGSGLNQPQHF.